This is a list of T cell receptor beta chains from one sample in a study. TCRdb passed the 5' RACE reads through MiXCR, listing each CDR3 protein once. The sample includes 62,000 or so distinct CDR3 sequences, approximately 26% of them seen just once. The sequencing sample was made of tumor-infiltrating Tregs sorted from the breast tumor. The receptors were sampled from a female donor with breast cancer. Each CDR3 is given with its conserved first and last residue. A D gene is named only where the DNA matches it firmly. Clone size appears in some rows only: once, few, many, or a class for an expanded clone.

clone_size	j_call	v_call	d_call	cdr3_nt	cdr3_aa
NA	TRBJ2-1	TRBV7-9	NA	TGTGCCAGCAGCGGGGGACTCACTGGGGCCTACAATGAGCAGTTCTTC	CASSGGLTGAYNEQFF
NA	TRBJ2-7	TRBV7-9	TRBD2	TGTGCCAGCTCGGCCGGGACTAGCGGGAACGAGCAGTACTTC	CASSAGTSGNEQYF
many	TRBJ2-3	TRBV5-1	TRBD1	TGCGCCAGCAGCGCAAACAGACAGGGGGGCACAGATACGCAGTATTTT	CASSANRQGGTDTQYF
few	TRBJ2-4	TRBV3-1	NA	TGTGCCAGCAGCGAAAGCTTAGGAAACATTCAGTACTTC	CASSESLGNIQYF
many	TRBJ2-5	TRBV7-2	NA	TGTGCCAGCAGCTTGGGCGGATCACAAGAGACCCAGTACTTC	CASSLGGSQETQYF
few	TRBJ2-1	TRBV7-6	NA	TGTGCCAGCAGCTTAGCCGCCGGGAGTCCCTACAATGAGCAGTTCTTC	CASSLAAGSPYNEQFF
NA	TRBJ2-1	TRBV5-1	NA	TGCGCCAGCAGCTTGTTTTCGGGGGCGCCCTCCAATGAGCAGTTCTTC	CASSLFSGAPSNEQFF
few	TRBJ1-1	TRBV5-4	TRBD1	TGTGCCAGCAGATACGAAGGGACAGGGGGGACTGAAGCTTTCTTT	CASRYEGTGGTEAFF
few	TRBJ1-2	TRBV5-4	NA	TGTGCCAGCAGCTTGAGGCAGATCTATGGCTACACCTTC	CASSLRQIYGYTF
many	TRBJ2-7	TRBV15	TRBD1	TGTGCCACCAGCAGAGTGGGGGACAGGGGTAACGAGCAGTACTTC	CATSRVGDRGNEQYF
few	TRBJ2-5	TRBV6-1	NA	TGTGCCAGCGCCCAAACCGACTCAGCACAAGAGACCCAGTACTTC	CASAQTDSAQETQYF
NA	TRBJ2-5	TRBV7-9	TRBD1	TGTGTCAGCAGCACGGGGACAGCTCAAGAGACCCAGTACTTC	CVSSTGTAQETQYF
NA	TRBJ2-3	TRBV6-2/TRBV6-3	TRBD2	TGTGCCAGCAGTTACGTCGGGGGGGCCAGCACAGATACGCAGTATTTT	CASSYVGGASTDTQYF
few	TRBJ1-6	TRBV2	NA	TGTGCCAGCAGTGAACAGACGGGCTATAATTCACCCCTCCACTTT	CASSEQTGYNSPLHF
many	TRBJ2-3	TRBV3-1	NA	TGTGCCAGCAGCCGTTCCTCGCCGCGGACCATCACAGATACGCAGTATTTT	CASSRSSPRTITDTQYF
few	TRBJ2-7	TRBV6-5	NA	TGTGCCAGCAGTATCGACTACTCCTACGAGCAGTACTTC	CASSIDYSYEQYF
many	TRBJ1-5	TRBV2	TRBD1	TGTGCCAGCAGTAGGGACAGTCAAAATCAGCCCCAGCATTTT	CASSRDSQNQPQHF
few	TRBJ2-1	TRBV7-9	NA	TGTGCCAGCAGCTTGGATTCCTTTGGGCAGTTCTTC	CASSLDSFGQFF
NA	TRBJ2-1	TRBV7-2	NA	TGTGCCAGCAGCTTATCTGGGGGGGCACCCGGTCCTACCTACAATGAGCAGTTCTTC	CASSLSGGAPGPTYNEQFF
few	TRBJ2-3	TRBV28	NA	TGTGCCAGCAGCTCAAGCGAGGTGGACATTGGCACAGATACGCAGTATTTT	CASSSSEVDIGTDTQYF
NA	TRBJ2-6	TRBV6-2/TRBV6-3	NA	TGTGCCAGCAGGACCCACTCAGGGACTCCTGGGGCCAACGTCCTGACTTTC	CASRTHSGTPGANVLTF
many	TRBJ2-5	TRBV18	TRBD2	TGTGCCAGCTCACCCATAGAGTCAAGGACTAGCGGGGGACAAGAGACCCAGTACTTC	CASSPIESRTSGGQETQYF
few	TRBJ2-7	TRBV12-3/TRBV12-4	TRBD1	TGTGCCAGCAGCCGAGGACAGGGGGGCCCGTACTTC	CASSRGQGGPYF
NA	TRBJ1-3	TRBV7-9	TRBD1	TGTGCCAGCAGGGCCCGGGACAGATCGGCTGGAAACACCATATATTTT	CASRARDRSAGNTIYF
NA	TRBJ2-5	TRBV18	TRBD1	TGTACCAGCTCGAGTAGACAGGGGGCGGAGACCCAGTACTTC	CTSSSRQGAETQYF
few	TRBJ1-1	TRBV9	TRBD1	TGTGCCAGCAGCGGATCAGGGGGGACTGAAGCTTTCTTT	CASSGSGGTEAFF
few	TRBJ1-1	TRBV3-1	NA	TGTGCCAGCGTCTCCCTGGGCACTGAAGCTTTCTTT	CASVSLGTEAFF
NA	TRBJ2-3	TRBV5-1	NA	TGCGCCAGCAGCTTGTCATCCCAGTTCACAGATACGCAGTATTTT	CASSLSSQFTDTQYF
few	TRBJ2-2	TRBV6-2/TRBV6-3	NA	TGTGCCAGCAGTCCGAACACCGGGGAGCTGTTTTTT	CASSPNTGELFF
many	TRBJ2-7	TRBV6-1	TRBD2	TGTGCCAGCAGTGAAAGGACTAGCGGGTCCTACGAGCAGTACTTC	CASSERTSGSYEQYF
many	TRBJ2-7	TRBV6-5	NA	TGTGCCAGCAAACCGGGGGGCCTGGCCTACGAGCAGTACTTC	CASKPGGLAYEQYF
NA	TRBJ1-2	TRBV12-3/TRBV12-4	NA	TGTGCCAGCAGCAGGGGCAGGGGATATGGCTACACCTTC	CASSRGRGYGYTF
NA	TRBJ1-5	TRBV24-1	NA	TGTGCCACCAGTGAAACCGGGGGTTTTCAGCCCCAGCATTTT	CATSETGGFQPQHF
many	TRBJ1-1	TRBV7-9	NA	TGTGCCAGCAGCCTAGGACGGGGAAGTAGTGGAACTGAAGCTTTCTTT	CASSLGRGSSGTEAFF
NA	TRBJ2-3	TRBV7-2	NA	TGTGCCAGCAGGCCCCGCGCGGATACGCAGTATTTT	CASRPRADTQYF
many	TRBJ1-2	TRBV11-2	TRBD1	TGTGCCAGCAGCGTCGACAGGGCCTATGGCTACACCTTC	CASSVDRAYGYTF
many	TRBJ2-3	TRBV27	NA	TGTGCCAGCGGTTCGGGGTATTATACGCAGTATTTT	CASGSGYYTQYF
NA	TRBJ1-2	TRBV7-9	NA	TGTGCCAGCAGCTTACAGAACAGCTATGGCTACACCTTC	CASSLQNSYGYTF
NA	TRBJ1-2	TRBV7-2	TRBD1	TGTGCCAGCAGCCGTGGACAGGGGTTAGGCTACACCTTC	CASSRGQGLGYTF
many	TRBJ1-1	TRBV4-2	TRBD1	TGTGCCAGCAGCCAAGATTCCTTCGTAACAGGGGTGGCTTTCTTT	CASSQDSFVTGVAFF
few	TRBJ2-5	TRBV20-1	NA	TGCAGTGCTAGAGGAACAGGGCGCCAAGAGACCCAGTACTTC	CSARGTGRQETQYF
many	TRBJ2-1	TRBV24-1	NA	TGTGCCACCAGTGACTCCCGGGACTACAATGAGCAGTTCTTC	CATSDSRDYNEQFF
many	TRBJ1-1	TRBV7-2	NA	TGTGCCAGCAGCATAGGCAGGAACACTGAAGCTTTCTTT	CASSIGRNTEAFF
few	TRBJ1-2	TRBV28	NA	TGTGCCAGCAGTCCCAGGACAGTTAACTATGGCTACACCTTC	CASSPRTVNYGYTF
once	TRBJ2-5	TRBV5-1	TRBD2	TGCGCCAGCACGACGGAGGGACTACAAGAGACCCAGTACTTC	CASTTEGLQETQYF